Listed below are T cell receptor beta chains from one sample, sequenced in a study of blood T cell repertoires in COVID-19. Generated by immunoSEQ multiplex PCR, the TCRdb table keeps only in-frame clones and is missing some. Among 68,000 or so clones listed, approximately 88% were seen once. The material sequenced was peripheral blood. These receptors originate from a human donor in a cohort sampled during active COVID-19. Both conserved end residues are part of each CDR3. The order of the fields is D gene, J gene, clone size, V gene, CDR3 length, CDR3 protein, CDR3 DNA. A D gene is named only where the DNA matches it firmly. Clone size is not always given. Where it is, it says once, few, many or a class for expanded clones.

NA,TRBJ2-5,NA,TRBV3-1/TRBV3-2,13,CAISFVGQKTQYF,TGTGCCATCAGCTTTGTGGGGCAGAAGACCCAGTACTTC
NA,TRBJ2-7,NA,TRBV12-3/TRBV12-4,12,CASSPNQGTRYF,TGTGCCAGCAGTCCTAATCAGGGGACAAGGTACTTC
NA,TRBJ1-5,NA,TRBV12-3/TRBV12-4,13,CASSPDRNQPQHF,TGTGCCAGCAGTCCTGACAGAAATCAGCCCCAGCATTTT
TRBD1,TRBJ1-2,NA,TRBV11-2,15,CASSLGTGTNYGYTF,TGTGCCAGCAGCTTAGGGACAGGGACTAACTATGGCTACACCTTC
TRBD2,TRBJ2-2,NA,TRBV19,17,CASSISKLAGGTGELFF,TGTGCCAGTAGTATCTCTAAACTAGCGGGAGGCACCGGGGAGCTGTTTTTT
NA,TRBJ1-5,NA,TRBV19,14,CASSQQGPNQPQHF,TGTGCCAGTAGTCAACAGGGCCCTAATCAGCCCCAGCATTTT
NA,TRBJ1-3,NA,TRBV6-2/TRBV6-3,14,CASNPGQTGNTIYF,TGTGCCAGCAACCCCGGACAAACTGGAAACACCATATATTTT
NA,TRBJ1-3,NA,TRBV12-3/TRBV12-4,13,CASTRGSGNTIYF,TGTGCCAGCACAAGGGGATCTGGAAACACCATATATTTT
TRBD1,TRBJ2-7,few,TRBV11-2,16,CASSLVRGGRFWEQYF,TGTGCCAGCAGCTTAGTGCGAGGGGGCCGGTTTTGGGAGCAGTACTTC
TRBD1,TRBJ1-1,NA,TRBV28,15,CASTLSGTVNTEAFF,TGTGCCAGCACCCTTTCTGGGACAGTGAACACTGAAGCTTTCTTT
TRBD1,TRBJ2-7,NA,TRBV28,14,CASSSGQGAYEQYF,TGTGCCAGCAGTTCAGGACAGGGTGCCTACGAGCAGTACTTC
NA,TRBJ2-1,NA,TRBV5-8,13,CASSWPTGNEQFF,TGTGCCAGCAGCTGGCCTACAGGGAATGAGCAGTTCTTC
NA,TRBJ2-2,NA,TRBV28,15,CASSLLAANTGELFF,TGTGCCAGCAGTTTACTAGCAGCGAACACCGGGGAGCTGTTTTTT
TRBD1,TRBJ1-1,few,TRBV18,16,CASSPPQGAGYTEAFF,TGTGCCAGCTCACCCCCTCAGGGGGCTGGGTACACTGAAGCTTTCTTT
NA,TRBJ2-7,NA,TRBV5-1,15,CASSPGTYPSYEQYF,TGCGCCAGCAGCCCCGGGACTTACCCGTCCTACGAGCAGTACTTC
NA,TRBJ2-7,NA,TRBV9,12,CASSPGGYEQYF,TGTGCCAGCAGCCCTGGGGGGTACGAGCAGTACTTC
NA,TRBJ1-1,NA,TRBV5-1,12,CASSFPGNGAFF,TGCGCCAGCAGCTTCCCAGGTAATGGAGCTTTCTTT
TRBD2,TRBJ2-5,NA,TRBV7-2,16,CASSSGLAGSQETQYF,TGTGCCAGCAGCTCCGGACTAGCGGGAAGCCAAGAGACCCAGTACTTC
TRBD2,TRBJ2-5,NA,TRBV7-8,15,CASSFWGASGVAQYF,TGTGCCAGCAGCTTTTGGGGGGCTAGCGGGGTAGCCCAGTACTTC
TRBD1,TRBJ2-2,NA,TRBV27,18,CASSAQGASWGNTGELFF,TGTGCCAGCAGTGCACAGGGGGCCTCGTGGGGTAACACCGGGGAGCTGTTTTTT
NA,TRBJ2-7,NA,TRBV6-2/TRBV6-3,15,CASSYSGAGSYEQYF,TGTGCCAGCAGTTACTCGGGGGCAGGTAGCTACGAGCAGTACTTC
TRBD1,TRBJ1-4,NA,TRBV3-1/TRBV3-2,15,CASRYRQGPNEKLFF,TGTGCCAGCAGATACCGACAGGGACCTAATGAAAAACTGTTTTTT
TRBD1,TRBJ2-5,NA,TRBV6-5,12,CASRRQGETQYF,TGTGCCAGCAGAAGACAGGGAGAGACCCAGTACTTC
NA,TRBJ2-5,NA,TRBV5-4,14,CASSLDGGSETQYF,TGTGCCAGCAGCTTGGATGGGGGGTCAGAGACCCAGTACTTC
TRBD2,TRBJ2-4,NA,TRBV10-2,14,CASSESTGLVRQYF,TGCGCCAGCAGTGAGTCGACGGGACTAGTCCGCCAGTACTTC
NA,TRBJ2-1,NA,TRBV28,13,CASSYRAGNEQFF,TGTGCCAGCAGTTACAGGGCCGGCAATGAGCAGTTCTTC
TRBD2,TRBJ2-7,once,TRBV9,15,CASSVSAGGQYEQYF,TGTGCCAGCAGCGTATCAGCGGGAGGGCAGTACGAGCAGTACTTC
NA,TRBJ1-6,NA,TRBV7-9,14,CASSLEADNSPLHF,TGTGCCAGCAGCTTAGAGGCGGATAATTCACCCCTCCACTTT
TRBD1,TRBJ2-7,NA,TRBV28,16,CASSSPDRGGSGEQYF,TGTGCCAGCAGTTCACCGGACAGGGGGGGTTCGGGCGAGCAGTACTTC
NA,TRBJ2-3,NA,TRBV27,17,CASSRSLRLVGTDTQYF,TGTGCCAGCAGCCGTTCCCTCCGACTAGTAGGGACAGATACGCAGTATTTT
TRBD2,TRBJ2-1,NA,TRBV12-5,15,CASGAFTGGHNEQFF,TGTGCTAGTGGAGCTTTTACGGGAGGGCACAATGAGCAGTTCTTC
TRBD1,TRBJ1-5,NA,TRBV29-1,14,CSASSGTGNQPQHF,TGCAGCGCCTCATCGGGGACAGGCAATCAGCCCCAGCATTTT
TRBD1,TRBJ1-6,NA,TRBV27,15,CASSWGDRPNSPLHF,TGTGCCAGCAGTTGGGGGGACAGGCCTAATTCACCCCTCCACTTT
NA,TRBJ2-3,NA,TRBV12-3/TRBV12-4,12,CASSYTVDTQYF,TGTGCCAGCAGTTATACGGTTGATACGCAGTATTTT
NA,TRBJ1-1,NA,TRBV6-5,13,CASISGAHTEAFF,TGTGCCAGCATTTCGGGAGCTCACACTGAAGCTTTCTTT
TRBD1,TRBJ2-7,NA,TRBV7-2,14,CASSSGQINYEQYF,TGTGCCAGCAGCTCGGGACAGATAAACTACGAGCAGTACTTC
NA,TRBJ2-1,few,TRBV10-3,14,CATKRDNSYNEQFF,TGTGCCACTAAGCGGGACAACTCCTACAATGAGCAGTTCTTC
NA,TRBJ1-2,few,TRBV27,13,CASSLQGNYGYTF,TGTGCCAGCAGTCTACAGGGTAACTATGGCTACACCTTC
NA,TRBJ2-7,NA,TRBV5-5,16,CASSLAMRRGSYEQYF,TGTGCCAGCAGCTTGGCCATGCGTCGGGGTTCCTACGAGCAGTACTTC
NA,TRBJ1-5,NA,TRBV19,16,CASSMQAGPAIQPQHF,TGTGCCAGTAGTATGCAGGCGGGGCCGGCTATTCAGCCCCAGCATTTT
NA,TRBJ2-7,once,TRBV20-1,12,CSASSPSLEQYF,TGCAGTGCTAGTTCCCCTAGCCTCGAGCAGTACTTC
NA,TRBJ1-1,once,TRBV27,12,CASKTTPGEAFF,TGTGCCAGCAAGACCACTCCAGGGGAAGCTTTCTTT
NA,TRBJ2-1,NA,TRBV19,14,CASRWVGGDNEQFF,TGTGCCAGTAGATGGGTAGGCGGAGACAATGAGCAGTTCTTC
NA,TRBJ1-5,NA,TRBV25-1,18,CASSKRDRARSGNQPQHF,TGTGCCAGCAGTAAGCGGGACCGGGCGAGGTCGGGCAATCAGCCCCAGCATTTT
TRBD1,TRBJ2-3,NA,TRBV6-2/TRBV6-3,16,CASSYPRDRNTDTQYF,TGTGCCAGCAGTTACCCCCGGGACAGGAACACAGATACGCAGTATTTT
TRBD1,TRBJ2-7,NA,TRBV27,15,CASRALGQGAYEQYF,TGTGCCAGCAGAGCCTTGGGACAGGGGGCTTACGAGCAGTACTTC
TRBD1,TRBJ1-2,NA,TRBV5-1,15,CASNTGTEKPYGYTF,TGCGCCAGCAACACCGGGACAGAAAAGCCCTATGGCTACACCTTC
TRBD1,TRBJ1-1,NA,TRBV6-5,14,CASSYQGVNTEAFF,TGTGCCAGCAGTTACCAGGGGGTGAACACTGAAGCTTTCTTT
NA,TRBJ1-1,NA,TRBV7-9,14,CASSSEGSGYEAFF,TGTGCCAGCAGCTCGGAGGGGTCGGGATATGAAGCTTTCTTT